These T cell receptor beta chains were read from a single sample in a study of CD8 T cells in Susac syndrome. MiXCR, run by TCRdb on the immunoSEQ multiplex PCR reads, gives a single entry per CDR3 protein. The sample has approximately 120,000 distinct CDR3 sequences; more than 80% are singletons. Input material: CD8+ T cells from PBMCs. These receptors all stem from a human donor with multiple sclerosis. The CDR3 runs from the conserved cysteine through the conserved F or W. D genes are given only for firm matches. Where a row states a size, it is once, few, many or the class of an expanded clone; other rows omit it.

CDR3 protein: CASSFSSGIPGELFF
CDR3 DNA: TGTGCCAGCAGCTTTTCTAGCGGGATACCCGGGGAGCTGTTTTTT
J gene: TRBJ2-2
clone size: .
D gene: TRBD2
V gene: TRBV7-2

CDR3 protein: CASSPVGGYHEQYF
CDR3 DNA: TGCGCCAGCAGCCCGGTGGGGGGGTACCACGAGCAGTACTTC
J gene: TRBJ2-7
clone size: .
D gene: TRBD2
V gene: TRBV5-1

CDR3 protein: CASTVRSNYGYTF
CDR3 DNA: TGTGCCAGTACCGTCCGGAGTAACTATGGCTACACCTTC
J gene: TRBJ1-2
clone size: few
D gene: .
V gene: TRBV19

CDR3 protein: CASSSLSPRETQYF
CDR3 DNA: TGTGCCAGCAGTTCCCTCTCTCCCCGGGAGACCCAGTACTTC
J gene: TRBJ2-5
clone size: once
D gene: .
V gene: TRBV6-2/TRBV6-3

CDR3 protein: CASSLVGGLPSTDTQYF
CDR3 DNA: TGTGCCAGCAGTTTAGTAGGGGGACTGCCAAGCACAGATACGCAGTATTTT
J gene: TRBJ2-3
clone size: .
D gene: .
V gene: TRBV12-3/TRBV12-4

CDR3 protein: CASSQLYTGELFF
CDR3 DNA: TGCGCCAGCAGCCAACTTTACACCGGGGAGCTGTTTTTT
J gene: TRBJ2-2
clone size: .
D gene: .
V gene: TRBV4-1

CDR3 protein: CASSLGSGEAYEQYF
CDR3 DNA: TGTGCCAGCAGTTTAGGTAGCGGGGAGGCCTACGAGCAGTACTTC
J gene: TRBJ2-7
clone size: .
D gene: TRBD2
V gene: TRBV27

CDR3 protein: CASSQSGTGGAFAKNIQYF
CDR3 DNA: TGTGCCAGCAGCCAATCCGGGACAGGGGGCGCGTTTGCCAAAAACATTCAGTACTTC
J gene: TRBJ2-4
clone size: .
D gene: TRBD1
V gene: TRBV4-2

CDR3 protein: CASSLERTGLYEQYF
CDR3 DNA: TGTGCCAGCAGCTTAGAGAGGACAGGACTCTACGAGCAGTACTTC
J gene: TRBJ2-7
clone size: .
D gene: TRBD1
V gene: TRBV7-9

CDR3 protein: CASSYRGLSTEAFF
CDR3 DNA: TGTGCCAGCAGTTACAGGGGGCTAAGCACTGAAGCTTTCTTT
J gene: TRBJ1-1
clone size: .
D gene: TRBD1
V gene: TRBV6-5

CDR3 protein: CSVEGLLLWTGDLYGYTF
CDR3 DNA: TGCAGCGTTGAAGGGCTACTCTTGTGGACAGGGGATCTCTATGGCTACACCTTC
J gene: TRBJ1-2
clone size: .
D gene: TRBD1
V gene: TRBV29-1

CDR3 protein: CASSLEGAAAETQYF
CDR3 DNA: TGTGCCAGCAGCTTAGAAGGAGCGGCAGCAGAGACCCAGTACTTC
J gene: TRBJ2-5
clone size: .
D gene: .
V gene: TRBV7-6

CDR3 protein: CASSLATDRVGSQPQHF
CDR3 DNA: TGTGCCAGCAGCTTAGCTACCGACAGGGTTGGGAGTCAGCCCCAGCATTTT
J gene: TRBJ1-5
clone size: once
D gene: TRBD1
V gene: TRBV7-9

CDR3 protein: CASSLPTSGEIETQYF
CDR3 DNA: TGTGCCAGCAGCTTACCTACTAGCGGGGAGATAGAGACCCAGTACTTC
J gene: TRBJ2-5
clone size: .
D gene: TRBD2
V gene: TRBV7-9

CDR3 protein: CATVRTEGPYGYTF
CDR3 DNA: TGTGCTACAGTACGGACGGAGGGACCTTATGGCTACACCTTC
J gene: TRBJ1-2
clone size: .
D gene: .
V gene: TRBV12-5

CDR3 protein: CASSHTAAPNQPQHF
CDR3 DNA: TGCGCCAGCAGTCACACCGCAGCACCCAATCAGCCCCAGCATTTT
J gene: TRBJ1-5
clone size: .
D gene: .
V gene: TRBV23-1

CDR3 protein: CASSYGTGTSEAFF
CDR3 DNA: TGTGCCAGCAGTTACGGGACAGGAACTAGTGAAGCTTTCTTT
J gene: TRBJ1-1
clone size: .
D gene: TRBD1
V gene: TRBV6-2/TRBV6-3

CDR3 protein: CASSHLNPRTGRYGYTF
CDR3 DNA: TGTGCCAGCAGCCACCTAAACCCCCGTACAGGGAGGTATGGCTACACCTTC
J gene: TRBJ1-2
clone size: .
D gene: .
V gene: TRBV3-1

CDR3 protein: CASSWADSNRNEQFF
CDR3 DNA: TGCGCCAGCAGCTGGGCCGACAGTAACCGGAATGAGCAGTTCTTC
J gene: TRBJ2-1
clone size: .
D gene: .
V gene: TRBV5-1

CDR3 protein: CSARETSGPPDGGYTF
CDR3 DNA: TGCAGTGCTAGAGAGACCTCCGGGCCCCCGGATGGCGGCTACACCTTC
J gene: TRBJ1-2
clone size: .
D gene: .
V gene: TRBV20-1

CDR3 protein: CASRAALGQGMVKNIQYF
CDR3 DNA: TGTGCCAGCAGGGCCGCCCTTGGGCAGGGGATGGTCAAAAACATTCAGTACTTC
J gene: TRBJ2-4
clone size: once
D gene: .
V gene: TRBV6-1

CDR3 protein: CASSFRVMSTDEQFF
CDR3 DNA: TGTGCCAGCAGCTTCCGGGTTATGTCTACGGATGAGCAGTTCTTC
J gene: TRBJ2-1
clone size: .
D gene: .
V gene: TRBV7-2

CDR3 protein: CAIRVWTAASYNEQFF
CDR3 DNA: TGTGCCATCAGGGTTTGGACAGCGGCCAGCTACAATGAGCAGTTCTTC
J gene: TRBJ2-1
clone size: .
D gene: .
V gene: TRBV10-3

CDR3 protein: CASSPGQAGQPQHF
CDR3 DNA: TGTGCCAGCAGCCCCGGACAGGCGGGGCAGCCCCAGCATTTT
J gene: TRBJ1-5
clone size: .
D gene: TRBD1
V gene: TRBV11-2

CDR3 protein: CASSMREGSYEQYF
CDR3 DNA: TGTGCCAGCAGTATGAGGGAGGGCTCCTACGAGCAGTACTTC
J gene: TRBJ2-7
clone size: .
D gene: TRBD2
V gene: TRBV7-9

CDR3 protein: CSATGLAGGTNTGELFF
CDR3 DNA: TGCAGTGCCACGGGACTAGCGGGGGGCACGAACACCGGGGAGCTGTTTTTT
J gene: TRBJ2-2
clone size: .
D gene: TRBD2
V gene: TRBV20-1

CDR3 protein: CATSPEGIPPLGYTF
CDR3 DNA: TGTGCCACCAGCCCAGAGGGGATCCCCCCACTTGGCTACACCTTC
J gene: TRBJ1-2
clone size: .
D gene: .
V gene: TRBV15

CDR3 protein: CSVREGNTEAFF
CDR3 DNA: TGCAGCGTGAGGGAGGGGAACACTGAAGCTTTCTTT
J gene: TRBJ1-1
clone size: few
D gene: .
V gene: TRBV29-1

CDR3 protein: CASAESSYNSPLHF
CDR3 DNA: TGTGCCAGCGCAGAGAGCTCCTATAATTCACCCCTCCACTTT
J gene: TRBJ1-6
clone size: .
D gene: .
V gene: TRBV2

CDR3 protein: CASSDLGRPINYGYTF
CDR3 DNA: TGTGCCAGCAGTGACCTGGGCAGGCCGATTAACTATGGCTACACCTTC
J gene: TRBJ1-2
clone size: .
D gene: .
V gene: TRBV27

CDR3 protein: CASSSGGGTEAFF
CDR3 DNA: TGTGCCAGCAGCTCGGGGGGGGGCACTGAAGCTTTCTTT
J gene: TRBJ1-1
clone size: .
D gene: .
V gene: TRBV7-8

CDR3 protein: CASGSGPEAFF
CDR3 DNA: TGTGCTAGTGGATCGGGCCCTGAAGCTTTCTTT
J gene: TRBJ1-1
clone size: .
D gene: .
V gene: TRBV12-5

CDR3 protein: CASSQDRTGGVRSPLHF
CDR3 DNA: TGTGCCAGCAGCCAAGACCGGACAGGGGGGGTCCGGTCACCCCTCCACTTT
J gene: TRBJ1-6
clone size: .
D gene: TRBD1
V gene: TRBV12-3/TRBV12-4

CDR3 protein: CASSRRTGSSYEQYF
CDR3 DNA: TGTGCCAGCAGTCGTCGGACGGGAAGTTCCTACGAGCAGTACTTC
J gene: TRBJ2-7
clone size: .
D gene: .
V gene: TRBV27

CDR3 protein: CASGLPPTGYGYTF
CDR3 DNA: TGTGCTAGTGGTTTGCCCCCGACAGGCTATGGCTACACCTTC
J gene: TRBJ1-2
clone size: .
D gene: .
V gene: TRBV12-5

CDR3 protein: CASSLSGTEMNTGELFF
CDR3 DNA: TGTGCCAGCAGCTTGTCAGGGACGGAGATGAACACCGGGGAGCTGTTTTTT
J gene: TRBJ2-2
clone size: .
D gene: .
V gene: TRBV5-6

CDR3 protein: CASSRGSQHF
CDR3 DNA: TGTGCCAGCTCTCGGGGGTCCCAGCATTTT
J gene: TRBJ1-5
clone size: .
D gene: .
V gene: TRBV28

CDR3 protein: CASRPAGGGSRGNEQFF
CDR3 DNA: TGTGCCAGCAGGCCCGCCGGAGGAGGAAGTAGGGGCAATGAGCAGTTCTTC
J gene: TRBJ2-1
clone size: .
D gene: .
V gene: TRBV12-3/TRBV12-4

CDR3 protein: CSVEQGVDTQYF
CDR3 DNA: TGCAGCGTTGAACAGGGGGTCGATACGCAGTATTTT
J gene: TRBJ2-3
clone size: .
D gene: TRBD1
V gene: TRBV29-1

CDR3 protein: CASSVRDRGNTIYF
CDR3 DNA: TGTGCCAGCAGTGTCCGGGACCGAGGAAACACCATATATTTT
J gene: TRBJ1-3
clone size: .
D gene: .
V gene: TRBV25-1

CDR3 protein: CASAGAPRNIQYF
CDR3 DNA: TGTGCCAGCGCCGGGGCCCCCAGAAACATTCAGTACTTC
J gene: TRBJ2-4
clone size: .
D gene: .
V gene: TRBV11-3

CDR3 protein: CAIRAGGLAKNIQYF
CDR3 DNA: TGTGCCATCAGGGCAGGGGGTTTAGCCAAAAACATTCAGTACTTC
J gene: TRBJ2-4
clone size: .
D gene: TRBD1
V gene: TRBV10-3

CDR3 protein: CSVENRGGPKGLFF
CDR3 DNA: TGCAGCGTTGAAAATAGGGGGGGCCCGAAAGGGTTGTTTTTT
J gene: TRBJ2-2
clone size: .
D gene: .
V gene: TRBV29-1

CDR3 protein: CSAQGDTYEQYF
CDR3 DNA: TGCAGTGCCCAGGGTGATACCTACGAGCAGTACTTC
J gene: TRBJ2-7
clone size: .
D gene: .
V gene: TRBV20-1

CDR3 protein: CASSTGTASTDTQYF
CDR3 DNA: TGTGCCAGCAGCACAGGGACAGCAAGCACAGATACGCAGTATTTT
J gene: TRBJ2-3
clone size: once
D gene: TRBD1
V gene: TRBV7-3

CDR3 protein: CASSRGLAVYNEQFF
CDR3 DNA: TGTGCCAGCAGTAGGGGACTAGCAGTTTACAATGAGCAGTTCTTC
J gene: TRBJ2-1
clone size: once
D gene: TRBD2
V gene: TRBV5-6

CDR3 protein: CASSLRSLLPNEKLFF
CDR3 DNA: TGTGCCAGCAGCTTACGGTCGCTCCTCCCAAATGAAAAACTGTTTTTT
J gene: TRBJ1-4
clone size: .
D gene: .
V gene: TRBV11-2